This TCR beta chain was recorded in a study of shared clonotypes between healthy human individuals. Background on the study: Aged 18 to 49, the donors were a couple of women and a few men.

This CDR3 comprises 18 residues. J was trimmed by 0 bases and V by 4 bases; bases with no gene match: 9. Germline V lookup: CDR1 ENHRY, CDR2 SYGVKD. Using immunoSEQ multiplex PCR, the repertoire was profiled, and TCRdb retains in-frame clones only, with some absent. The sample has 2.5 million or so clones; 85% to 95% are singletons. The chain combines TRBV10-3 with TRBJ2-1; 10 bases are shared with TRBD2. The TCR was taken from a man between 18 and 35 years old in good health. The material sequenced was naive CD4+ T cells sorted from blood. Documented subset: CD45RA+ positively selected. This CDR3 reads CAISAMEPSGSSYNEQFF. The CDR3, as DNA: TGTGCCATCAGTGCGATGGAACCTAGCGGGAGCTCCTACAATGAGCAGTTCTTC.